Presented here are 25 T cell receptor beta chains from one specimen sequenced in a study of response to subunit inactivated influenza vaccine. TCRdb called the RT-PCR reads again in MiXCR, with one record for every CDR3 protein. The repertoire consists of 200,000 to 300,000 distinct CDR3 sequences, with 12% occurring once and the leading ten covering 7.8%. The sequences come from non-naive T cells sorted from PBMCs, collected around 15 days before vaccination. The receptors here all came from a man aged 50 to 59 who received an inactivated influenza vaccine.

This clonotype came up many times. The V gene is TRBV12-3 or TRBV12-4, the J gene TRBJ2-7; 7 nucleotides agree with TRBD1. This CDR3 is built from 14 residues. The V segment lost 7 bases and the J segment 2 bases; nucleotides outside the gene matches: 8. The CDR3 is CASTRQGQTYEQYF. In DNA, the CDR3 is TGTGCCAGCACCCGACAGGGACAGACCTACGAGCAGTACTTC.

Ten or more counts support this clonotype. This chain uses TRBV5-1 with TRBJ2-5; no definite D call. The CDR3 runs 14 residues. Per germline, CDR1 SGHRS and CDR2 YFSETQ. The V end was cut by 0 bases, the J end by 2 bases, with 8 bases between. This CDR3 reads CASSLEAGQETQYF. DNA for the CDR3: TGCGCCAGCAGCTTGGAGGCAGGACAAGAGACCCAGTACTTC.

The chain carries TRBV7-6 and TRBJ2-1; 9 nucleotides align to TRBD2. V trimming: 8 bases; J trimming: 0 bases; junction bases outside the gene matches: 5. This CDR3 comprises 15 residues. Germline V gene lookup returns CDR1 SGHVS and CDR2 FNYEAQ. The CDR3 is CASGNSGSSYNEQFF. The CDR3 DNA follows: TGTGCCAGCGGGAATAGCGGGAGCTCCTACAATGAGCAGTTCTTC.

This clonotype was recorded at least ten times. This rearrangement joins TRBV29-1 to TRBJ2-3; 11 nucleotides match TRBD2. The CDR3 is 14 residues long. The trim removed 6 bases at V and 0 bases at J, leaving 2 bases unmatched. Germline-derived CDR1 and CDR2 are SQVTM and ANQGSEA. In nucleotides, the CDR3 is TGCAGCGTCGGGACTAGCGGAAGCACAGATACGCAGTATTTT. It encodes CSVGTSGSTDTQYF.

The chain recombines TRBV29-1 with TRBJ2-5; TRBD2 matches at 10 bases. CDR1 and CDR2 from the germline V gene are SQVTM and ANQGSEA. The CDR3 totals 16 residues. The J segment lost 5 bases and the V segment lost 6 bases, leaving 15 bases of the junction unmatched. The CDR3 is CSVKGSLAGVWETQYF. CDR3 sequence (DNA): TGCAGCGTCAAAGGGTCCCTAGCGGGGGTTTGGGAGACCCAGTACTTC.

This clonotype appeared once. The chain employs TRBV7-2 and TRBJ2-7; TRBD2 matches at 15 bases. The CDR3 has 18 amino acids. Unmatched junction bases numbered 6, after V lost 0 bases and J lost 3 bases. Looked up from germline, CDR1 is SGHTA and CDR2 is FQGNSA. The CDR3 is CASSLAGGLAGGHYEQYF. CDR3 coding DNA: TGTGCCAGCAGCTTAGCGGGGGGACTAGCGGGAGGTCACTACGAGCAGTACTTC.

The chain recombines TRBV7-2 with TRBJ2-1; a possible D gene is TRBD1 (5 bases). The germline V and J ends were trimmed by 0 bases and 7 bases, with 13 bases remaining between them. This CDR3 region has 15 residues. Germline assignment: CDR1 SGHTA and CDR2 FQGNSA. The CDR3 region has the DNA TGTGCCAGCAGCTTAGCGGCAGGGCCCCCGAATGAGCAGTTCTTC. Translation gives CASSLAAGPPNEQFF.

This clonotype was recorded many times. The chain combines TRBV7-9 with TRBJ2-1; D is possibly TRBD1 or TRBD2 (5 bases each). Germline CDR1 is SEHNR and CDR2 is FQNEAQ (reference sequence). V was trimmed by 2 bases and J by 7 bases, leaving 15 bases between them. This CDR3 is 15 amino acids long. Here the CDR3 DNA reads TGTGCCAGCAGCTTAATGACCGGGACGGGGAATGAGCAGTTCTTC. Translating it yields CASSLMTGTGNEQFF.

A few counts support this clonotype. This chain connects TRBV6-1 to TRBJ1-5; 10 bases match TRBD1. Germline CDR1 reads MNHNS; CDR2 reads SASEGT. The junction had 6 bases not matched to a gene; V was cut back by 1 base and J by 6 bases. The CDR3 contains 16 residues. The chain's CDR3 is CASSEEGTGAGQPQHF. In nucleotides, the CDR3 is TGTGCCAGCAGTGAAGAGGGGACAGGGGCTGGTCAGCCCCAGCATTTT.

This chain joins TRBV24-1 and TRBJ1-1; possible D gene TRBD1, 5 bases. Trimming took 12 bases from V and 8 from J, leaving 18 bases between them. The CDR3 has 12 amino acids. Germline V gene lookup returns CDR1 KGHDR and CDR2 SFDVKD. The CDR3 is CASQGEGLEAFF. For the CDR3, the DNA is TGTGCCTCCCAAGGGGAGGGTCTCGAAGCTTTCTTT.

This clonotype showed up just a few times. The CDR3 DNA reads TGCAGTGCTAGAGTTCCAGGTGGGGGCAATCAGCCCCAGCATTTT. It specifies CSARVPGGGNQPQHF. The V gene is TRBV20-1, the J gene TRBJ1-5; no definite D call. The CDR3 sequence is 15 residues long. V lost 1 base, J lost 2 bases, and 12 bases lay in between. Per germline, CDR1 DFQATT and CDR2 SNEGSKA (reference sequence).

This clonotype appeared a few times. The chain joins TRBV7-2 to TRBJ1-1, with TRBD1 matching over 9 bases. The trim removed 5 bases at V and 0 bases at J, leaving 7 bases unmatched. CDR1 and CDR2 (germline): SGHTA, FQGNSA. This CDR3 contains 16 residues. The CDR3 coding sequence is TGTGCCAGCAGCCTTAGGGGACAGGGTTTGAACACTGAAGCTTTCTTT. It is translated as CASSLRGQGLNTEAFF.

The CDR3 nucleotides are TGTGCCAGCAGGCCTGGGAGAAGCGTCCCCACAGTCGATGAGCAGTTCTTC. Amino acid sequence: CASRPGRSVPTVDEQFF. The rearrangement joins TRBV6-1 to TRBJ2-1; D might be TRBD2 (5 bases). Germline CDR1 and CDR2: MNHNS and SASEGT. V lost 6 bases and J 8 bases, leaving 26 bases between the germline ends. This CDR3 spans 17 amino acids.

This chain links TRBV6-5 with TRBJ2-1; D call uncertain. This CDR3 spans 13 amino acids. Trimming took 0 bases from V and 4 from J, leaving 4 bases between them. CDR1 MNHEY and CDR2 SVGAGI come from the germline V gene. DNA of the CDR3: TGTGCCAGCAGTTACTCCCCGTACAATGAGCAGTTCTTC. Translated: CASSYSPYNEQFF.

In its sample, this clonotype was seen once. The rearrangement uses TRBV20-1 and TRBJ2-7, with no clear D. This CDR3 has 15 amino acids. Trimming pared 3 bases from V and 0 bases from J, leaving 15 bases between. Looked up from germline, CDR1 is DFQATT and CDR2 is SNEGSKA (reference sequence). The CDR3 DNA sequence: TGCAGTGCTAGTGCAACCGTGATATCCTCCTACGAGCAGTACTTC. Protein: CSASATVISSYEQYF.

This clonotype has a count of ten or more. The junction does not match germline at one end; this may be a read error. This rearrangement joins TRBV12-3 or TRBV12-4 to TRBJ2-7; D ambiguous. The CDR3 has 11 residues. The CDR3 is CASSLGGEQYF. The CDR3 coding sequence is TGTGCCAGCAGCTTAGGTGGGGAGCAGTACTTC.

This chain joins TRBV20-1 and TRBJ2-7; 12 nucleotides line up with TRBD1. Germline CDR1 DFQATT, CDR2 SNEGSKA (reference sequence). The CDR3 loop spans 17 amino acids. V gave up 0 bases and J gave up 5 bases; unmatched junction bases: 11. The CDR3 DNA follows: TGCAGTGCTAGAGATTTCACCGGGACAGGGGGCGTCAACGAGCAGTACTTC. It codes for CSARDFTGTGGVNEQYF.

CDR3 loop: CASSAQALNTEAFF. The CDR3, as DNA: TGCGCCAGCAGCGCACAGGCGCTGAACACTGAAGCTTTCTTT. This chain joins TRBV4-3 and TRBJ1-1, with D maybe TRBD1 (5 bases). The CDR3 is 14 residues long. Germline-derived CDR1 and CDR2 are LGHNA and YSLEER. V was clipped by 5 bases and J by 0 bases, with 10 bases between them.

This clonotype was observed many times. This chain joins TRBV5-1 and TRBJ1-2; 8 bases match TRBD1. The CDR3 is made up of 15 amino acids. The V gene's germline CDR1 is SGHRS and CDR2 YFSETQ. Germline trimming cut 0 bases from V and 4 bases from J; bases unmatched to any gene: 5. The CDR3 is CASSLGQGFSYGYTF. CDR3 nucleotide sequence: TGCGCCAGCAGCTTGGGACAGGGGTTCAGCTATGGCTACACCTTC.

This chain uses TRBV20-1 with TRBJ2-2; weak D call: TRBD1 (6 bases). Germline V gives CDR1 DFQATT, CDR2 SNEGSKA (reference sequence). The CDR3 has 12 amino acids. Trimming stripped 6 bases from V and 7 bases from J, with 12 bases between. This CDR3 reads CSARRQDGELFF. The CDR3 nucleotides read TGCAGTGCCCGTAGACAGGACGGGGAGCTGTTTTTT.

This clonotype occurred a few times. The CDR3 bases are TGTGCCAGCAGCTCTAGTGGGTTATTACTAGCGGGAGACGGTGAGCAGTTCTTC. Translated: CASSSSGLLLAGDGEQFF. V is TRBV11-1 and J is TRBJ2-1, with TRBD2 matching over 11 bases. After removal of 4 bases from V and 9 bases from J, the junction contained 17 bases not matched to a gene. Germline V gene lookup returns CDR1 SGHAT and CDR2 FQDESV (reference sequence). The CDR3 covers 18 residues.

The V call is TRBV29-1, the J call TRBJ1-3, with D possibly matching TRBD1 (5 bases). CDR1 SQVTM and CDR2 ANQGSEA come from the germline V gene. The V end was cut by 4 bases, the J end by 5 bases, with 12 bases between. The CDR3 sequence is 13 residues long. The CDR3 nucleotides are TGCAGCGTTGTTCTGCAGGGAAGAAACACCATATATTTT. This gives the protein CSVVLQGRNTIYF.

This chain links TRBV20-1 with TRBJ1-6; 9 bases align to TRBD1. CDR1 is DFQATT and CDR2 is SNEGSKA in the germline V gene (reference sequence). The length of the CDR3 is 15 residues. V lost 1 base and J lost 12; bases outside the gene matches: 10. The CDR3 reads CSARGGQGSLGPLHF. In nucleotides, the CDR3 is TGCAGTGCTAGAGGGGGACAGGGATCTCTAGGACCCCTCCACTTT.

The chain uses TRBV4-2 and TRBJ2-1; 10 positions match TRBD2. Germline assignment: CDR1 LGHNA and CDR2 YNFKEQ. This CDR3 comprises 18 residues. Losses at the gene ends were 4 bases for V and 8 bases for J; bases not matched to a gene: 17. The CDR3 sequence is CASSPPVGRASGRHEQFF. The CDR3 DNA follows: TGTGCCAGCAGCCCCCCCGTTGGTCGGGCTAGCGGGAGACATGAGCAGTTCTTC.

This clonotype was seen more than once but under ten times. The V gene is TRBV4-3, the J gene TRBJ2-1; 13 bases agree with TRBD2. The CDR3 sequence is 16 residues long. J lost 10 bases, V lost 3 bases, and 9 bases had no gene match. CDR1 is LGHNA, CDR2 YSLEER, per germline. CDR3 DNA: TGCGCCAGCAGCCAGACTGGACTAGCGGGAGTAAGAGAGCAGTTCTTC. This translates into CASSQTGLAGVREQFF.